The present entry profiles one T cell receptor (beta chain) with its context. No cognate antigen has been identified for it. No clone much larger than this one lies a single base away; base qualities are absent. The sample belongs to a study of T cell responses to AZD1222 COVID-19 vaccine (TCRdb year 2021). Concerning the study at large: Because spike-specific TCR depth and breadth did not differ between the two schedules, AZD1222 recipients who got a second dose at roughly 4 weeks were pooled with those who got a second dose at roughly 12 weeks. A total of just over 230 trial participants underwent TCR sequencing, of whom about 210 had received two doses of AZD1222 and about 25 had received two doses of the MenACWY control vaccine. Trial participants were enrolled by age into subgroups of 18-55, 56-69 and 70-plus years, and around 150, 29 and 61 TCR-sequenced participants, respectively, were included in these subgroups. Results and caveats for the whole study, not just this receptor: The whole spike protein was spanned by vaccine-associated CD4 TCRs, and dominant responses were seen in regions 160-218 and 743-854. Nearly half of unique spike-specific TCRs reportedly recognized epitopes outside regions mutated in the B.1.351 and B.1.1.7 variants. Because no day 14 peak-response samples were available, the repertoires could be characterized only after the peak T cell response. In the small 56-69-year group, the increase in depth fell short of significance, most likely because of low power. A significant rise in spike-specific TCR breadth and depth was observed after two AZD1222 doses relative to day 0 and relative to MenACWY recipients. Only a handful of AZD1222 recipients were SARS-CoV-2 seropositive at baseline, limiting conclusions about previously exposed vaccinees. Participants were mostly white British, with more females than males. The authors suggested clonal diversity may have been underestimated.

The label giving this sample's time point can be read as: baseline before first vaccination. Vaccinee samples came from UK trials COV001 and COV002, including a single-blind randomized controlled phase 2/3 trial of AZD1222 (ChAdOx1 nCoV-19) in healthy adults. For TCRbeta chain sequencing, PBMC samples were collected from trial participants at day 0 and at day 28 after the second dose. The CDR3 regions of human TCRbeta chains were subjected to immunosequencing. The study's own analysis went as follows. Repertoire TCRs were matched against a reference library of SARS-CoV-2-specific TCRs generated with the MIRA antigen-specificity platform. Breadth was defined as the fraction of unique TCRs that were SARS-CoV-2-associated. Depth was defined as the fraction of total T cells that were SARS-CoV-2-associated. Each spike-specific TCR was assigned to its reactive spike region and to a CD4 or CD8 class using the MIRA data. Log10-transformed breadth and depth values were compared by one-way ANOVA with Sidak's multiple comparisons tests. Held by TCRdb, this immuneACCESS table contains in-frame sequences only and omits some clones. Under half of the omission traces to an unresolved V gene where checked; the cause of the rest is unknown. V and J calls and clone size are as listed in that table; D and trimming were resolved from the DNA. This sample lists just over 60,000 clones; about 70% were detected once. About 14% of the sample belongs to the ten largest clones.

The V end gives up 0 bases and the J end 5 bases, leaving 8 bases in the junction not matched to a gene. CDR1 SGHRS and CDR2 YFSETQ are derived from the germline V gene. Inclusive of the bounding cysteine and phenylalanine, the CDR3 is 16 residues long. Only the CDR3 portion is preserved as DNA: 48 bases, with reading frame beginning at the first base. Rearrangement joined TRBV5-1 to TRBJ2-3; 8 bases in between match TRBD2. The sample here was peripheral blood, taken on day 0 of AZD1222 vaccination. The receptor was isolated from an adult in good health. The DNA sequence reads TGCGCCAGCAGCTTGGTGAGCGGGGGTGCCGTAGATACGCAGTATTTT. It is translated as CASSLVSGGAVDTQYF.